The clone carrying this TCR beta chain was recorded once. Its antigen is not known. The junction and the germline gene differ at one end; a read error may be behind it. A second PCR of about 7 to 11 cycles used a sample-barcoded 5' primer and a J-beta primer mix. The template-switch adaptor was a 5' adaptor with 12 random nucleotides. It tagged each cDNA molecule. TCRdb re-analysed the 5' RACE reads in MiXCR, keeping a single row per CDR3 protein. Here the sample spans 1.4 million to 1.5 million distinct CDR3 sequences, around 39% being singletons. The data were obtained in a study of blood T cells in healthy people across ages. Findings of the study overall: Estimates drawn from one million T cells were deemed to understate diversity. It was the long-lived donors that had more naive CD4+ cells and higher diversity than aged donors. The lack of PBMC sorting stopped any conclusive naive versus antigen-experienced comparison.

Looked up from germline, CDR1 is SGHRS and CDR2 is YFSETQ. This CDR3 region has 16 residues. The sample consisted of blood. The receptor's source is a young woman in good health. This chain links TRBV5-1 with TRBJ2-7, with 12 bases fitting TRBD1. The DNA for the CDR3 is TGCGCCAGCAGCCTGAAGGGGACAGGGGGCGACTACGGGCAGTACTTC. Translated, it gives CASSLKGTGGDYGQYF.